The clone carrying this TCR beta chain has ten or more counts. The antigen remains undetermined. The sample comes from a study of T cell clonality in common variable immunodeficiency. Findings of the study overall: What drives increased CVID clonality needs T cell subpopulation sequencing.

Using immunoSEQ multiplex PCR, the repertoire was profiled, and TCRdb retains in-frame clones only, with some absent. The sample contains 45,000 to 55,000 clones, none of them singletons. This sequence originates from a person aged 18-69 years in good health. The material sequenced was peripheral blood mononuclear cells.

CDR3 bases read: TGTGCCAGCAGTGAAAGGCGAGGGACAAACACTGAA. Its translation is CASSERRGTNTE. The whole CDR3 protein is CASSERRGTNTEAFF. The chain employs TRBV2 and TRBJ1-1; a weak D match, TRBD1 (6 bases). With the read ending 3 residues before the CDR3 end, the germline J gene is used to fill in that end. Trimming shortened V by 2 bases and J by 2 bases, and 12 bases separated the two germline ends. Germline V gene sequence: CDR1 SNHLY, CDR2 FYNNEI. The CDR3 has 15 amino acids. Full variable domain (remainder filled in from reference TRBV2 and TRBJ1-1): EPEVTQTPSHQVTQMGQEVILRCVPISNHLYFYWYRQILGQKVEFLVSFYNNEISEKSEIFDDQFSVERPDGSNFTLKIRSTKLEDSAMYFCASSERRGTNTEAFFGQGTRLTVV.